This paragraph covers one T cell receptor (beta chain) sequence. Its antigen is still unknown. These data belong to a study of OX40 agonist ivuxolimab in advanced cancers. Study-wide results and limits: Normalized expansion of T-cell clones was also low for some nonresponders. Antigen specificity of clonally expanded peripheral T cells was not established.

CDR3 size: 15 residues. The table came from immunoSEQ multiplex PCR; TCRdb's copy has only in-frame clones and leaves some out. Among 57,000 or so clones listed, approximately 93% were seen once. The chain employs TRBV21-1 and TRBJ1-4. TRBV21-1 is listed as a pseudogene. This TCR came from an adult with an advanced solid tumor such as melanoma, head and neck, liver or kidney cancer. This specimen consisted of CD4+ or CD8+ T cells sorted from blood, obtained in a trial of the OX40 agonist ivuxolimab. The CDR3 is CASSRIQGDNEKLFF. The DNA for the CDR3 is TGTGCCAGCAGCAGAATCCAGGGAGACAATGAAAAACTGTTTTTT.